This T cell receptor beta chain originates from a study of a mutant IDH1 vaccine in newly diagnosed glioma. In the study overall: Treated patients, approximately 60% male and about 38% female, averaged roughly 43 years of age. Before enrollment, the patients had been treated with radiotherapy alone, temozolomide alone, or both together. Most of them had received both.

Concerning this clone itself: What it binds is not known.

The germline V and J ends were trimmed by 6 bases and 0 bases, with 11 bases remaining between them. CDR1 SQVTM and CDR2 ANQGSEA come from the germline V gene. The CDR3 consists of 13 residues. Data came from immunoSEQ multiplex PCR; TCRdb stores just in-frame clones and leaves some out. The repertoire holds around 50,000 clones, with 86% as singletons. Study outcomes and limitations: Approximately 95% of patients showed vaccine-induced immune responses across multiple MHC alleles.

Time point noted: baseline, week 1 (first vaccination visit). Treatment denoted: pre-vaccination baseline after standard-of-care therapy. Donors harbored newly found WHO grade 3 or 4 IDH1-mutant, ATRX-lost astrocytomas. The chain employs TRBV29-1 and TRBJ1-2, with D maybe TRBD1 (5 bases). Sample: PBMCs, taken from a glioma patient treated with radiotherapy, temozolomide or both. This receptor was taken from a man in his forties or fifties with glioma. The CDR3 DNA sequence: TGCAGCGTGACCGGGACTCCTAACTATGGCTACACCTTC. It is translated as CSVTGTPNYGYTF.